A single sample is the source of the 5 T cell receptor beta chains below, sequenced in a study of CD8+CD57+ T cells in acquired aplastic anemia. For CDR3 and TCR beta VDJ profiling, genomic DNA was the template used. TCRdb passed the reads through MiXCR, listing each CDR3 protein once. The sample carries approximately 180,000 distinct CDR3 sequences, roughly half recorded once. Sequenced patients had shown CD8+CD57+ cell expansion by flow cytometry. The specimen was sorted CD4+, CD8+, or CD8+CD57+ T cells (not recorded which) from PBMCs. These receptors all stem from a human donor with aplastic anemia.

This sequence joins TRBV20-1 and TRBJ2-3; 10 bases are shared with TRBD2. CDR1 is DFQATT, CDR2 SNEGSKA, per germline (reference sequence). The CDR3 length is 15 residues. The ends lost 5 bases at V and 3 bases at J; junction bases unmatched: 8. For the CDR3, the DNA is TGCAGTGCTCCTGGAGCGGGGGGGCGGACAGATACGCAGTATTTT. It codes for CSAPGAGGRTDTQYF.

Of note for this clonotype: The CDR3 does not close with the conserved phenylalanine or tryptophan, likely indicating a read error. The limits of the CDR3 on the DNA are not certain, so only TCRdb's listed CDR3 is given. The chain is built from TRBV7-2 and TRBJ1-1; the table's D call TRBD1 went unverified against the DNA. The CDR3 is made up of 12 amino acids, end residues included. Germline-derived CDR1 and CDR2 are SGHTA and FQGNSA. CDR3 region: CASSSTGTGDSY.

This clonotype has just a few counts. The chain employs TRBV12-3 or TRBV12-4 and TRBJ1-5; 10 bases fit TRBD1. V lost 0 bases and J lost 1; bases outside the gene matches: 3. This CDR3 contains 17 residues. Written as DNA, the CDR3 is TGTGCCAGCAGTTTAGCGACAGGGGGCGGAAGCAATCAGCCCCAGCATTTT. Its protein product is CASSLATGGGSNQPQHF.

The genes are TRBV7-7 and TRBJ2-3; possibly TRBD1 for D (6 bases). The V end was cut by 2 bases, the J end by 5 bases, with 8 bases between. This CDR3 region has 13 residues. The germline gives CDR1 SSHAT, CDR2 FNYEAQ (reference sequence). The chain's CDR3 is CASSLRGKDTQYF. DNA of the CDR3: TGTGCCAGCAGCTTAAGGGGGAAAGATACGCAGTATTTT.

A note on this clonotype: Just one base apart from a much larger clone, this may be a read error. V and J are TRBV5-6 and TRBJ1-3; D not resolved. This CDR3 comprises 15 residues. Trimming removed 0 bases at V and 4 bases at J, with 11 bases between. Germline assignment: CDR1 SGHDT and CDR2 YYEEEE. The chain's CDR3 is CASSLDTLVGNTIYF. The DNA for the CDR3 is TGTGCCAGCAGCTTGGACACACTAGTGGGAAACACCATATATTTT.